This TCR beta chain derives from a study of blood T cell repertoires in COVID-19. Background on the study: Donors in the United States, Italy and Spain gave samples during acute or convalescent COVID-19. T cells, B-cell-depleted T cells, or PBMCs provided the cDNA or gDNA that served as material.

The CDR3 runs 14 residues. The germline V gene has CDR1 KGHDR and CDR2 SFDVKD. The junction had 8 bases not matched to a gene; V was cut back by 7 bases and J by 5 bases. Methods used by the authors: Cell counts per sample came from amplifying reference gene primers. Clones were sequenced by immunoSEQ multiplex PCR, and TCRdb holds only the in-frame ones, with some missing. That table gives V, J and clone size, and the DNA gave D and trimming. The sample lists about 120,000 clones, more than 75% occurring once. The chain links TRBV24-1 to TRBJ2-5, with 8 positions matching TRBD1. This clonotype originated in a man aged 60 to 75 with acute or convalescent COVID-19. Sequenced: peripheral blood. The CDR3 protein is CATSRTGSEETQYF. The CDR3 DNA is TGTGCCACCAGCCGGACAGGGTCGGAGGAGACCCAGTACTTC.